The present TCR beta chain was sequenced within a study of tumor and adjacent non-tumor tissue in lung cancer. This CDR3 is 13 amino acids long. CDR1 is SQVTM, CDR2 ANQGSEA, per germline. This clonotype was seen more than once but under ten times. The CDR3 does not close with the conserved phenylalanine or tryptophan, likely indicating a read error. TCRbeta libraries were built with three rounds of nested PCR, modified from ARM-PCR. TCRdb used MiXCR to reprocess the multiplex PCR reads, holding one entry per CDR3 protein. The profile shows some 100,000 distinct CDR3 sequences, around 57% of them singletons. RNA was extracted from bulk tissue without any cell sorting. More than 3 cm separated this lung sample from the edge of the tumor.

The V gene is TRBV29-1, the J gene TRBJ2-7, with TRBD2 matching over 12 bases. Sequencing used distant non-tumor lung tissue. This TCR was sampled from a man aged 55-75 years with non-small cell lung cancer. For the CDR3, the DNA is TGCAGCGTTCGGACTAGCGGGGTCTACAAGCAGTACCTC. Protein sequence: CSVRTSGVYKQYL.